The clone carrying this TCR beta chain was picked up a small number of times. Its antigen is as yet unknown. V shed 4 bases, J shed 2 bases, and the junction held 4 bases outside the gene matches. Germline values: CDR1 SGHAT, CDR2 FQNNGV. The CDR3 runs 15 residues. The data derive from a study of T cells after yellow fever vaccination. Regarding the study as a whole: Bulk-population clonotypes that are abundant could appear as contaminants in FACS-sorted repertoires.

A process of 5'RACE template switching, which added a universal primer site and UMIs, was used to make TCR cDNA. TCRdb passed the 5' RACE reads through MiXCR, listing each CDR3 protein once. This sample has more than 120,000 distinct CDR3 sequences, with approximately 7.7% found just once. This chain links TRBV11-2 with TRBJ2-5; 10 positions match TRBD2. The specimen was CD4+ T cells sorted from PBMCs, collected 5 days after the yellow fever booster vaccination. This TCR was recovered from a man aged 30 to 39 who received the YFV17D yellow fever vaccine. CDR3 in DNA: TGTGCCAGCAGCTGGACTAGCGGTCGTCAAGAGACCCAGTACTTC. Protein: CASSWTSGRQETQYF.